This is a list of T cell receptor beta chains from one sample in a study of blood T cell repertoires in COVID-19. Assay used: immunoSEQ multiplex PCR; TCRdb lists only in-frame clones, some missing. Here the sample spans 180,000 or so clones, approximately 86% being singletons. The sample was peripheral blood. Receptors were obtained from a man aged 55 to 70 with acute or convalescent COVID-19. CDR3s include the opening cysteine and the closing phenylalanine or tryptophan. Each record gives: J gene, V gene, CDR3 protein.

TRBJ2-1	TRBV7-2	CASSLQPSGAYNEQFF
TRBJ1-6	TRBV9	CASSVVQGSPLHF
TRBJ1-4	TRBV5-1	CASSAPGQREKLFF
TRBJ1-1	TRBV18	CASSPLIGAENTEAFF
TRBJ2-7	TRBV2	CASSRVVGTGQEQYF
TRBJ2-7	TRBV10-1	CASSGTSEGVYEQYF
TRBJ2-1	TRBV6-2/TRBV6-3	CASSSRLASSYNEQFF
TRBJ1-2	TRBV28	CASSRLRQLGDYGYTF
TRBJ2-4	TRBV18	CASSPILSITTGGAKNIQYF
TRBJ2-2	TRBV6-4	CASSSSDITGELFF
TRBJ1-6	TRBV6-5	CASSYANRGDSPLHF
TRBJ1-2	TRBV6-5	CASRGNRGDGYTF
TRBJ2-1	TRBV5-5	CASRPGQGENNEQFF
TRBJ2-1	TRBV5-4	CASSSENRAPQFF
TRBJ2-5	TRBV29-1	CSVALTGFSETQYF
TRBJ1-1	TRBV29-1	CSVRPGGGPEAFF